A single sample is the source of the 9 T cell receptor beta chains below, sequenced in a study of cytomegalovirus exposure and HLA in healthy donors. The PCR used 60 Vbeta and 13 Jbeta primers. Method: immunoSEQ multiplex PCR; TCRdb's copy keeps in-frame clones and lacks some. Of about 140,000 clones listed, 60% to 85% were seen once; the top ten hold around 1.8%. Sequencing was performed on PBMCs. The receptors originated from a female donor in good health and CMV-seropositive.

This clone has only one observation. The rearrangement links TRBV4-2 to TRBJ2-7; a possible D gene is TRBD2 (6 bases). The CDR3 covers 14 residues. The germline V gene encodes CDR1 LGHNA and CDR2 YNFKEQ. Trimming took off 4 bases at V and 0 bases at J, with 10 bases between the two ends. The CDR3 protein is CASSRGKSSYEQYF. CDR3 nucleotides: TGTGCCAGCAGCCGCGGGAAGAGCTCCTACGAGCAGTACTTC.

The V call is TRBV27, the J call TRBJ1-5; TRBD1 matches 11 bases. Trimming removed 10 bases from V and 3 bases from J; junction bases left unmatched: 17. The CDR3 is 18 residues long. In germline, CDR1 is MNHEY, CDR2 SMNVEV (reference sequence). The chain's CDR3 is CATRGLGRGQGDNQPQHF. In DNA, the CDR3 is TGTGCCACCAGGGGCCTGGGACGGGGACAGGGGGACAATCAGCCCCAGCATTTT.

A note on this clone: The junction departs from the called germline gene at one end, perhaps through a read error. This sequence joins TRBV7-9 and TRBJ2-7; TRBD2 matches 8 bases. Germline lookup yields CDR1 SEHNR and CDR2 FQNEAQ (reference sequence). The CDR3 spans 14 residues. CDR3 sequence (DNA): TGTTCCAGCAGCACTAGCGGAGGGCTTGGTGAGCAGTACTTC. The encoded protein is CSSSTSGGLGEQYF.

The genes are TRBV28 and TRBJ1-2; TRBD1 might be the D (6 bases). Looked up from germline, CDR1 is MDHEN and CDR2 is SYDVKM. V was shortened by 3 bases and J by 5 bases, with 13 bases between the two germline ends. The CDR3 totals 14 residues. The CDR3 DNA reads TGTGCCAGCAGTTTGTACAGGGTCCGGTATGGCTACACCTTC. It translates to CASSLYRVRYGYTF.

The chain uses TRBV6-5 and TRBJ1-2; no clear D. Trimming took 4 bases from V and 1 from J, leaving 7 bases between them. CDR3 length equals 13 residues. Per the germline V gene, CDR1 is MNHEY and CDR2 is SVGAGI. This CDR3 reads CASSLAVNYGYTF. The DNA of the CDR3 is TGTGCCAGCAGTTTGGCGGTTAACTATGGCTACACCTTC.

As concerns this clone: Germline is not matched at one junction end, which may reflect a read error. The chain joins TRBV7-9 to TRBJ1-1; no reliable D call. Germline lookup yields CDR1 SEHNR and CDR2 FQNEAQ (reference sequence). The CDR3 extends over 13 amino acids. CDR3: CSSSATTGPEAFF. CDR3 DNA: TGTTCCAGCAGCGCAACGACTGGCCCTGAAGCTTTCTTT.

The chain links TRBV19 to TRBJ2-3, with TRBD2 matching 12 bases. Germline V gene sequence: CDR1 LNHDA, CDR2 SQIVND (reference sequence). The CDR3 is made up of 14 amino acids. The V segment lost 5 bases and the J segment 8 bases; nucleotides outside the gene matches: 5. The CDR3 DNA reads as TGTGCCAGTAGTCCTAGCGGGGGGGCCGGTACGCAGTATTTT. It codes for CASSPSGGAGTQYF.

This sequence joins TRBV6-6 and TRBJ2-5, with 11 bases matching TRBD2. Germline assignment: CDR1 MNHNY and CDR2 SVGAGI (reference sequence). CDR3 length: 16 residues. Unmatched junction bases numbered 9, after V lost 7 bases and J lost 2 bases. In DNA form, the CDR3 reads TGTGCCAGCACACCCGGGCTAGCGGGGGGTCAAGAGACCCAGTACTTC. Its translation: CASTPGLAGGQETQYF.

The CDR3 spells CSVGGGRNQPQHF. CDR3 nucleotide sequence: TGCAGCGTTGGAGGGGGCCGGAATCAGCCCCAGCATTTT. V gene TRBV29-1 combines with J gene TRBJ1-5; 7 bases line up with TRBD1. The CDR3 is made up of 13 amino acids. Germline assignment: CDR1 SQVTM and CDR2 ANQGSEA. V shed 4 bases and J 4 bases; nucleotides not matched to a gene: 4.